This TCR beta chain comes out of a study of shared clonotypes between healthy human individuals. In the source study's methods: ImmunoSEQ output held junction-only sequences without quality scores, so filtering differed. Here immunoSEQ multiplex PCR was the method, and the copy in TCRdb shows in-frame clones only, minus some. V and J calls and clone size come straight from that table; D and trimming were deduced from the DNA. The table records about 2 million clones, approximately 95% of them present only once. This clone showed up just a few times. The CDR3 sequence is 14 residues long. Germline CDR1 and CDR2: MNHNY and SVGAGI (reference sequence). After removal of 5 bases from V and 4 bases from J, the junction contained 4 bases not matched to a gene. Naive CD8 isolation took CD45RO-negative cells positively selected for CCR7 and excluded terminally differentiated effector memory CD45RA+ cells.

The TCR comes from a man between 18 and 29 years old in good health. This chain uses TRBV6-6 with TRBJ1-4; 7 nucleotides align to TRBD1. Specimen: naive CD8+ T cells sorted from blood. The CDR3 sequence is CASSPGTVNEKLFF. In DNA, the CDR3 is TGTGCCAGCAGTCCCGGGACAGTTAATGAAAAACTGTTTTTT.